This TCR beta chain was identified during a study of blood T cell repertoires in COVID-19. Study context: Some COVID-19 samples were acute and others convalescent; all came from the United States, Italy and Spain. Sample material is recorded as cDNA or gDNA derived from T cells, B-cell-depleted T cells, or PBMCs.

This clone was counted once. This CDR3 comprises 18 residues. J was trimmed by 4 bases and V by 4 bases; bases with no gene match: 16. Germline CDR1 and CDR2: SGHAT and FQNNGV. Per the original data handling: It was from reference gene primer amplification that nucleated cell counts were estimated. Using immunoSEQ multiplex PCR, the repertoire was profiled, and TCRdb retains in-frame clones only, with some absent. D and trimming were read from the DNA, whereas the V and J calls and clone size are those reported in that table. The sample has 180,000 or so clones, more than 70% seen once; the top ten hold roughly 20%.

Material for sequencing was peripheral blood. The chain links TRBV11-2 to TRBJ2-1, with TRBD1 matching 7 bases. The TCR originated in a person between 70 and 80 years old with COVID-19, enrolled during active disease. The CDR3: CASSSPTKQGVQYNEQFF. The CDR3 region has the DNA TGTGCCAGCAGCTCTCCCACTAAGCAGGGGGTTCAGTACAATGAGCAGTTCTTC.